The rows below give T cell receptor beta chains drawn from one sample of a study of cytotoxic CD8 clonotypes in ibrutinib-treated CLL. Clones were sequenced by immunoSEQ multiplex PCR, and TCRdb holds only the in-frame ones, with some missing. The sample consists of some 46,000 clones, about 70% of them appearing once. The sample consisted of PBMCs, taken after 12 months of ibrutinib treatment. The receptors originated from a human donor with chronic lymphocytic leukemia. Both conserved end residues are part of each CDR3. The D gene is left open where the match is weak. Rows give clone size only sometimes, using once, few, many, or a class for an expanded clone.

V gene	D gene	J gene	CDR3 length	clone size	CDR3 protein	CDR3 DNA
TRBV7-8	.	TRBJ1-2	15	.	CASSLVWDSNYGYTF	TGTGCCAGCAGCTTAGTCTGGGATTCTAACTATGGCTACACCTTC
TRBV5-1	TRBD1	TRBJ1-1	16	.	CASSKPRTGKNTEAFF	TGCGCCAGCAGTAAACCCAGGACAGGGAAGAACACTGAAGCTTTCTTT
TRBV5-6	.	TRBJ1-3	17	.	CASSSIPQGRVGNTIYF	TGTGCCAGCAGCTCAATTCCCCAGGGACGGGTCGGCAACACCATATATTTT
TRBV7-2	TRBD1	TRBJ2-2	15	.	CASSDRGQGTGELFF	TGTGCCAGCAGCGATAGGGGGCAGGGCACCGGGGAGCTGTTTTTT
TRBV5-1	TRBD1	TRBJ2-1	15	.	CASSGRQGIYNEQFF	TGCGCCAGCAGCGGACGACAGGGGATTTACAATGAGCAGTTCTTC
TRBV11-2	.	TRBJ2-2	17	.	CASSLAPPSMNTGELFF	TGTGCCAGCAGCTTAGCACCCCCCTCTATGAACACCGGGGAGCTGTTTTTT
TRBV6-6	TRBD1	TRBJ2-1	14	.	CASRRTGGYNEQFF	TGTGCCAGCAGACGGACAGGGGGCTACAATGAGCAGTTCTTC
TRBV4-2	.	TRBJ1-1	15	once	CASSQGGRLNTEAFF	TGTGCCAGCAGCCAAGGGGGGCGGTTGAACACTGAAGCTTTCTTT
TRBV7-3	TRBD2	TRBJ2-3	17	.	CASSSSPLAGGGDTQYF	TGTGCCAGCAGCTCATCCCCGCTAGCGGGGGGGGGAGATACGCAGTATTTT
TRBV9	TRBD2	TRBJ2-2	15	.	CASSVSGGAGGELFF	TGTGCCAGCAGCGTTAGCGGGGGGGCCGGTGGGGAGCTGTTTTTT
TRBV7-6	TRBD1	TRBJ1-2	17	.	CASSYIEGGRGRYGYTF	TGTGCCAGCAGCTACATTGAAGGGGGCAGGGGGAGATATGGCTACACCTTC
TRBV9	.	TRBJ1-6	16	.	CASSVSGGTYNSPLHF	TGTGCCAGCAGCGTGTCGGGGGGAACTTATAATTCACCCCTCCACTTT
TRBV10-3	.	TRBJ1-1	15	.	CAISESWRGELTAFF	TGTGCCATCAGTGAGTCGTGGAGGGGAGAGTTGACAGCTTTCTTT
TRBV29-1	.	TRBJ1-2	14	.	CSVYLQGINYGYTF	TGCAGCGTTTACCTGCAGGGGATCAACTATGGCTACACCTTC
TRBV30	TRBD1	TRBJ1-6	15	.	CAWTRDRRYNSPLHF	TGTGCCTGGACCCGGGACAGGCGCTATAATTCACCCCTCCACTTT
TRBV27	.	TRBJ2-6	15	.	CASRKTVTGANVLTF	TGTGCCAGCAGGAAGACAGTGACTGGGGCCAACGTCCTGACTTTC
TRBV5-6	.	TRBJ2-5	15	.	CASSFPDSHEETQYF	TGTGCCAGCAGCTTCCCGGACAGCCACGAAGAGACCCAGTACTTC
TRBV5-1	TRBD1	TRBJ2-7	13	.	CASSRDRGYEQYF	TGCGCCAGCAGTAGGGACAGGGGTTACGAGCAGTACTTC
TRBV9	.	TRBJ2-2	16	.	CASSSFMAGSFGELFF	TGTGCCAGCAGCAGCTTTATGGCGGGGAGCTTCGGGGAGCTGTTTTTT
TRBV12-2	.	TRBJ2-7	17	.	CANGYNDGLAGGYEQYF	TGTGCAAACGGCTACAATGATGGACTAGCGGGGGGTTACGAGCAGTACTTC
TRBV11-1	.	TRBJ1-1	16	.	CASSFWGAAANTEAFF	TGTGCCAGCAGCTTTTGGGGGGCGGCGGCGAACACTGAAGCTTTCTTT
TRBV2	.	TRBJ1-2	13	once	CASSPTANYGYTF	TGTGCCAGCAGCCCGACGGCAAACTATGGCTACACCTTC
TRBV6-1	TRBD2	TRBJ2-3	15	.	CATLAGGPGTDTQYF	TGTGCCACCCTAGCGGGGGGGCCGGGCACAGATACGCAGTATTTT
TRBV30	.	TRBJ2-4	14	.	CAWSVPGTKNIQYF	TGTGCCTGGAGTGTACCGGGTACCAAAAACATTCAGTACTTC
TRBV28	TRBD2	TRBJ2-7	14	many	CATELAGNPYEQYF	TGTGCCACCGAACTAGCGGGGAATCCCTACGAGCAGTACTTC
TRBV30	TRBD1	TRBJ1-6	15	.	CAWGGSGTGVSPLHF	TGTGCCTGGGGGGGATCCGGGACAGGGGTTTCACCCCTCCACTTT
TRBV7-9	.	TRBJ2-4	16	.	CASTTSRAGAKNIQYF	TGTGCCAGCACCACTTCGCGGGCGGGGGCCAAAAACATTCAGTACTTC
TRBV15	TRBD1	TRBJ1-4	15	.	CATSRGQGADEKLFF	TGTGCCACCAGCAGAGGCCAGGGGGCGGATGAAAAACTGTTTTTT
TRBV19	.	TRBJ1-6	16	.	CASSMGRGVKNSPLHF	TGTGCCAGTAGTATGGGGAGGGGGGTGAAGAATTCACCCCTCCACTTT
TRBV7-9	TRBD2	TRBJ2-5	15	.	CASSFTGLGAETQYF	TGTGCCAGCAGCTTTACCGGACTAGGGGCGGAGACCCAGTACTTC
TRBV11-3	TRBD1	TRBJ2-7	14	.	CASSSGQGTYEQYF	TGTGCCAGCAGCTCCGGACAGGGTACCTACGAGCAGTACTTC
TRBV5-1	.	TRBJ2-1	14	.	CASSLVADPMGQFF	TGCGCCAGCAGCTTGGTGGCGGACCCAATGGGGCAGTTCTTC
TRBV6-5	.	TRBJ1-6	13	few	CASSYRDNSPLHF	TGTGCCAGCAGTTATCGGGATAATTCACCCCTCCACTTT
TRBV2	.	TRBJ1-1	12	few	CASSGVFYEAFF	TGTGCCAGCAGTGGTGTCTTTTATGAAGCTTTCTTT
TRBV10-2	TRBD1	TRBJ1-2	14	.	CASSEIQGAGGYTF	TGCGCCAGCAGTGAAATCCAGGGGGCGGGAGGCTACACCTTC
TRBV12-5	TRBD1	TRBJ1-4	14	.	CASGVGQGGEKLFF	TGTGCTAGTGGTGTGGGACAGGGGGGTGAAAAACTGTTTTTT
TRBV11-2	.	TRBJ1-6	14	.	CASRVPLDPSPLHF	TGTGCCAGCAGGGTGCCCCTAGACCCTTCACCCCTCCACTTT
TRBV28	TRBD1	TRBJ2-1	14	.	CATTGTGLYNEQFF	TGTGCCACAACCGGGACAGGGCTATACAATGAGCAGTTCTTC
TRBV19	.	TRBJ1-5	14	.	CASSIFGGGQPQHF	TGTGCCAGTAGTATATTCGGGGGAGGGCAGCCCCAGCATTTT
TRBV21-1	.	TRBJ2-2	15	few	CASSAGLTNTGELFF	TGTGCCAGCAGCGCGGGACTGACGAACACCGGGGAGCTGTTTTTT
TRBV30	TRBD1	TRBJ1-2	13	.	CAWRAGGDYGYTF	TGTGCCTGGAGGGCAGGGGGGGACTATGGCTACACCTTC
TRBV18	.	TRBJ2-1	11	once	CASSDGNEQFF	TGTGCCAGCTCCGATGGAAACGAGCAGTTCTTC
TRBV9	TRBD2	TRBJ2-3	17	.	CASSPGLAGVGTDTQYF	TGTGCCAGCAGCCCGGGACTAGCGGGGGTAGGTACAGATACGCAGTATTTT
TRBV5-1	.	TRBJ1-6	18	.	CASSPEVAGPIYNSPLHF	TGCGCCAGCAGCCCGGAGGTGGCAGGCCCTATCTATAATTCACCCCTCCACTTT
TRBV9	TRBD1	TRBJ2-1	15	once	CASSAGQGTYNEQFF	TGTGCCAGCAGCGCGGGACAGGGGACCTACAATGAGCAGTTCTTC
TRBV6-1	.	TRBJ2-2	15	.	CASSELGGGTGELFF	TGTGCCAGCAGTGAATTGGGCGGAGGGACCGGGGAGCTGTTTTTT